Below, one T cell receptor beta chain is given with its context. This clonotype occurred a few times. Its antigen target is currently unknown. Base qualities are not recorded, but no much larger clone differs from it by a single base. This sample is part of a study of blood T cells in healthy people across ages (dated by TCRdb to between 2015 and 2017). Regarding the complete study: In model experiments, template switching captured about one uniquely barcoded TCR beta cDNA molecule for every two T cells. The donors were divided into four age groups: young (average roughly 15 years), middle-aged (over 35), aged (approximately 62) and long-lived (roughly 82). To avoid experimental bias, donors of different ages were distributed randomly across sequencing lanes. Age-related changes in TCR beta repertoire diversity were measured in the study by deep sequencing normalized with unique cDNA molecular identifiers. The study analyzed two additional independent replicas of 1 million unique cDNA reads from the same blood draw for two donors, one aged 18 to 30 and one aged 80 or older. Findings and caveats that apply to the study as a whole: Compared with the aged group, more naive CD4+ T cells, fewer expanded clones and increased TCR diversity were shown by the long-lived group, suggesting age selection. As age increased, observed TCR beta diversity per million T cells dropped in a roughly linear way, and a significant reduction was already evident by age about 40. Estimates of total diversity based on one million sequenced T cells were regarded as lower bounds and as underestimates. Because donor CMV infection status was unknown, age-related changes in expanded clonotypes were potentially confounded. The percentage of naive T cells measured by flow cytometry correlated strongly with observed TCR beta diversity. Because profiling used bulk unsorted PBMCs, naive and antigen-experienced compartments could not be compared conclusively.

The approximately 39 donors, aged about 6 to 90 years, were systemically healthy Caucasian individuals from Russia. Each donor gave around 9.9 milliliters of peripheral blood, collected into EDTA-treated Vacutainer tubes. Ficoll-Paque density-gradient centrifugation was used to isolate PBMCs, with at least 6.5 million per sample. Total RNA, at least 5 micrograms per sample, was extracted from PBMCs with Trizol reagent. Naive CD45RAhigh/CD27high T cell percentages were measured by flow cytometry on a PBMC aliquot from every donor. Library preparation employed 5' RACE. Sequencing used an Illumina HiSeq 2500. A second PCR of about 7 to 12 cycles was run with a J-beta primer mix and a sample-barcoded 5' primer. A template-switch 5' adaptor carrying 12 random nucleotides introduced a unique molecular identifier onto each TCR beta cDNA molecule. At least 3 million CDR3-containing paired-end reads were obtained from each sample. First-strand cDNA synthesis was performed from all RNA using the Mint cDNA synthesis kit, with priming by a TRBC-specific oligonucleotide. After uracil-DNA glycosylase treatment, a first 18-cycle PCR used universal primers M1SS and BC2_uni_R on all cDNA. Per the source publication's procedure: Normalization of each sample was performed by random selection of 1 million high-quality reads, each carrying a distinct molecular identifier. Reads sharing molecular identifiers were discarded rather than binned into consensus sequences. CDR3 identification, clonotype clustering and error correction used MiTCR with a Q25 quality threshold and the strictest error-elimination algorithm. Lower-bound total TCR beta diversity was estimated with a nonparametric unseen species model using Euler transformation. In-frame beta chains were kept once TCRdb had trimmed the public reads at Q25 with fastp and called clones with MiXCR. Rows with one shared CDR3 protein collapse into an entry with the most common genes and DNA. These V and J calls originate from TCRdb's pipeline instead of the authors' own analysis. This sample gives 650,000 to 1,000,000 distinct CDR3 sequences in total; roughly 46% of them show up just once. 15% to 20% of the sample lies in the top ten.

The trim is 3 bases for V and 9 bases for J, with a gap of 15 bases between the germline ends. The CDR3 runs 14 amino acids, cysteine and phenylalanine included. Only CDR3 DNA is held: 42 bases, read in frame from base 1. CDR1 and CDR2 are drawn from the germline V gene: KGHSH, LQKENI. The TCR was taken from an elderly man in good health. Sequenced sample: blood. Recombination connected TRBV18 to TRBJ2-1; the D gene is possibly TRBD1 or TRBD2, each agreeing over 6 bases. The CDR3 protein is CASSPIPEGGEQFF. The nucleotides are TGTGCCAGCTCACCCATTCCGGAGGGGGGTGAGCAGTTCTTC.